This section outlines one T cell receptor beta chain sequence together with its context. The data belong to a study of shared clonotypes between healthy human individuals. At the level of the study: Researchers drew samples from a couple of women and a few men aged 18 to 49.

TCRdb keeps only in-frame clones here, not all; method: immunoSEQ multiplex PCR. The sample holds hundreds of thousands of clones, approximately 96% seen once. Germline CDR1 reads SGDLS; CDR2 reads YYNGEE. This CDR3 region has 16 residues. The germline V and J ends were trimmed by 0 bases and 0 bases, with 11 bases remaining between them. In the naive CD8 group, cells lacked CD45RO and were positively selected for CCR7, so terminally differentiated effector memory CD45RA+ cells were left out. The sequence derives from a young woman in good health. The chain combines TRBV9 with TRBJ2-3; perhaps TRBD2 as D (7 bases). The sequencing input was naive CD8+ T cells sorted from blood. The CDR3 protein is CASSVEGGYSTDTQYF. The CDR3 region has the DNA TGTGCCAGCAGCGTAGAGGGGGGGTACAGCACAGATACGCAGTATTTT. Looking up the rest from reference TRBV9 and TRBJ2-3 gives the full variable domain: DSGVTQTPKHLITATGQRVTLRCSPRSGDLSVYWYQQSLDQGLQFLIQYYNGEERAKGNILERFSAQQFPDLHSELNLSSLELGDSALYFCASSVEGGYSTDTQYFGPGTRLTVL.